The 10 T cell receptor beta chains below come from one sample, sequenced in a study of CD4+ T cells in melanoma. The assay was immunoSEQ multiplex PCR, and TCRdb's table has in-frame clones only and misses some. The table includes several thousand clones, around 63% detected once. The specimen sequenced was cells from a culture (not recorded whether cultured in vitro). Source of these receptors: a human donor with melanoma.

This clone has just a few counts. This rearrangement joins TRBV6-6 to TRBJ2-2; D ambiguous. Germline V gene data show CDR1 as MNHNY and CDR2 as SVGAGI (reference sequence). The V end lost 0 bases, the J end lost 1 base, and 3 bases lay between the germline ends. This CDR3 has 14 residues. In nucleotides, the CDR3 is TGTGCCAGCAGTTACTCCCAGAACACCGGGGAGCTGTTTTTT. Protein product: CASSYSQNTGELFF.

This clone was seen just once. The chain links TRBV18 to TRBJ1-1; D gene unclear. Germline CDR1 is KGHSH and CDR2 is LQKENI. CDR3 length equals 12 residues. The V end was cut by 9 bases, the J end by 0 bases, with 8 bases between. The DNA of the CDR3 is TGTGCCAGTCTAGCAATGAACACTGAAGCTTTCTTT. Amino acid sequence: CASLAMNTEAFF.

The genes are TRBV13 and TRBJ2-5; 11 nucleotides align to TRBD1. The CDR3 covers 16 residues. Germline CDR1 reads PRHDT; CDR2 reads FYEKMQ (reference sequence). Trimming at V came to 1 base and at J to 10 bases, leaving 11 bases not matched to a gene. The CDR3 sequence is CASSLARTGGGGDQYF. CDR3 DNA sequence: TGTGCCAGCAGCTTAGCTCGGACAGGGGGCGGCGGCGACCAGTACTTC.

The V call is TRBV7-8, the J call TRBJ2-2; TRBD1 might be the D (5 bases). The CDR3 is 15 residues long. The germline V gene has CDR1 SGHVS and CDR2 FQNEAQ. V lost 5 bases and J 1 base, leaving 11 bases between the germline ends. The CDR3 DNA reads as TGTGCCAGCAGCACGGCAGGGCTGAACACCGGGGAGCTGTTTTTT. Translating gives CASSTAGLNTGELFF.

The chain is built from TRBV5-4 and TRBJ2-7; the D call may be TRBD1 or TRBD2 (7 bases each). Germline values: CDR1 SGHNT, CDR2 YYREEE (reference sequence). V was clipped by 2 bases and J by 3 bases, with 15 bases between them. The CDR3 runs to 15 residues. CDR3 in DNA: TGTGCCAGCAGCTTTGGGAGGGGGCCAGTCTACGAGCAGTACTTC. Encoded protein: CASSFGRGPVYEQYF.

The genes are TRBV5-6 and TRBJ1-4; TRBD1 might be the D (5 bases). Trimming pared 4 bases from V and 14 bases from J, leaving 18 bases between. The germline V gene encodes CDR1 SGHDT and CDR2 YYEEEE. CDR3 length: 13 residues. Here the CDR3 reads CASSQWTEEGLFF. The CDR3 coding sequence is TGTGCCAGCAGCCAGTGGACGGAGGAGGGGCTGTTTTTT.

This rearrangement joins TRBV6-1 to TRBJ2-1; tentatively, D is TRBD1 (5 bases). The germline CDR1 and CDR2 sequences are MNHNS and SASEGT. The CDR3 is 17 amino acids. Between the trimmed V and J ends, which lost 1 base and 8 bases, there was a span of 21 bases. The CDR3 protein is CASSEEGGRQGEDEQFF. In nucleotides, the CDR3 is TGTGCCAGCAGTGAAGAAGGCGGACGCCAGGGTGAGGATGAGCAGTTCTTC.

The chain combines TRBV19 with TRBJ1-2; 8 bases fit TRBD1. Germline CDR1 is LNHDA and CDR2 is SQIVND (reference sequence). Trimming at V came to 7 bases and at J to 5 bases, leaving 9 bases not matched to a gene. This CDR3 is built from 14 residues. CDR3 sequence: CASNSRDRSYGYTF. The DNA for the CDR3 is TGTGCCAGTAATTCTAGGGACAGGAGTTATGGCTACACCTTC.

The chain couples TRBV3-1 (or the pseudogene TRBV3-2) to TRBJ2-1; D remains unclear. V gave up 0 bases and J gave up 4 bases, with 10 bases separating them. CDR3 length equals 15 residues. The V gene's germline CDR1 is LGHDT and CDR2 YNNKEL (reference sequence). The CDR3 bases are TGTGCCAGCAGCCAAGAAATTATCTCGTACAATGAGCAGTTCTTC. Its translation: CASSQEIISYNEQFF.

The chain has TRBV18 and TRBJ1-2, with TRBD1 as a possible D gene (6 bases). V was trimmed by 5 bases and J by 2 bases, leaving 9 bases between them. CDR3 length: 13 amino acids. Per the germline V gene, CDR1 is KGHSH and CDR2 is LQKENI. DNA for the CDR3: TGTGCCAGCTCAAGGGGGTCCAACTATGGCTACACCTTC. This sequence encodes CASSRGSNYGYTF.